These T cell receptor beta chains were read from a single sample in a study of control samples from healthy donors and cancer patients. Sequencing used immunoSEQ multiplex PCR; TCRdb keeps in-frame clones, though not all of them. Seen here are over 200,000 clones, approximately 80% observed once, and the top ten hold 10% to 15%. Sequenced: PBMCs. The source is a woman aged 60-75 years with lung cancer. Both conserved end residues are part of each CDR3. Fields, in order: J gene, V gene, D gene, clone size, CDR3 DNA, CDR3 protein. The D gene is left open where the match is weak. Size is stated for part of the rows, as once, few or many counts, or as a class when the clone is expanded.

TRBJ1-2	TRBV10-3	TRBD1	.	TGTGCCATCCAGGAACCGGGACAGGGCTATGGCTACACCTTC	CAIQEPGQGYGYTF
TRBJ2-3	TRBV30	.	.	TGTGCCTGGGACAGGTCGCGAGCAGATACGCAGTATTTT	CAWDRSRADTQYF
TRBJ2-7	TRBV7-8	.	.	TGTGCCAGCAGCTTAGCGGGTCGTACAGCCGCCTACGAGCAGTACTTC	CASSLAGRTAAYEQYF
TRBJ2-7	TRBV6-2/TRBV6-3	TRBD1	.	TGTGCCAGCAGTTACTCCGGGACAGGGGTTTCGGAGGGGTACGAGCAGTACTTC	CASSYSGTGVSEGYEQYF
TRBJ1-2	TRBV5-6	TRBD1	.	TGTGCCAGCAGCCCGGGACAGGCGTTCTATGGCTACACCTTC	CASSPGQAFYGYTF
TRBJ2-7	TRBV7-9	.	.	TGTGCCAGCAGCTTTGACAGGACTGGCGAGCAGTACTTC	CASSFDRTGEQYF
TRBJ2-1	TRBV6-2/TRBV6-3	TRBD2	.	TGTGCCAGCAGTTACGGCGGGGGAAATGAGCAGTTCTTC	CASSYGGGNEQFF
TRBJ1-4	TRBV2	TRBD1	.	TGTGCCAGCAGTGTCGAGACAGGGGAAGAAAAACTGTTTTTT	CASSVETGEEKLFF
TRBJ1-5	TRBV5-1	.	.	TGCGCCAGCAGCCCCAAACCGGACGGAGGCAATCAGCCCCAGCATTTT	CASSPKPDGGNQPQHF
TRBJ2-1	TRBV7-8	.	.	TGTGCCAGCAGTCTCCTTGGGTCTAGAAGGGAAGGTAACCGGTTCTTC	CASSLLGSRREGNRFF
TRBJ1-1	TRBV10-2	.	.	TGCGCCAGCAGTGAGCTCCGCGGAGGGGCAAGCACTGAAGCTTTCTTT	CASSELRGGASTEAFF
TRBJ2-4	TRBV5-1	TRBD1	.	TGCGCCAGCAGCTTGGGCGGACAGGGGGCCTACATTCAGTACTTC	CASSLGGQGAYIQYF
TRBJ1-2	TRBV10-3	.	.	TGTGCCATCAGTGCCAGCTTAGAGGGCTACACCTTC	CAISASLEGYTF
TRBJ2-7	TRBV5-1	TRBD2	once	TGCGCCAGCAGCTTTACATCTAGCGGCCCTTTTGACGAGCAGTACTTC	CASSFTSSGPFDEQYF
TRBJ2-3	TRBV10-2	TRBD2	.	TGCGCCAGCAGTGAGTCGGCGACTAGCGGGGGGGGCACAGATACGCAGTATTTT	CASSESATSGGGTDTQYF
TRBJ2-5	TRBV10-3	.	once	TGTGCCATCAGGGCCGGGCTAGTAGAAGAGACCCAGTACTTC	CAIRAGLVEETQYF
TRBJ2-5	TRBV4-1	.	.	TGCGCCAGCAGCCAAGCACTCGGGCGGCCCAGAGAGACCCAGTACTTC	CASSQALGRPRETQYF
TRBJ2-2	TRBV4-1	.	.	TGCGCCAGCAGACGACAGATTCCTAACACCGGGGAGCTGTTTTTT	CASRRQIPNTGELFF